This record concerns one T cell receptor beta chain sequence. What it binds is not known. V lost 5 bases and J lost 4; bases outside the gene matches: 7. The V gene's germline CDR1 is MDHEN and CDR2 SYDVKM. The CDR3 spans 14 residues. The study ran its PCR with 60 Vbeta and 13 Jbeta primers. Here immunoSEQ multiplex PCR was the method, and the copy in TCRdb shows in-frame clones only, minus some. This table holds under 130,000 clones. These data are taken from a study of cytomegalovirus exposure and HLA in healthy donors. Points from the study as a whole: A later analysis associated approximately 17,000 TCR beta sequences with HLA alleles at a 0.05 false discovery rate.

The chain has TRBV28 and TRBJ1-2, with 7 bases fitting TRBD1. This clonotype was sampled from a man aged 50 to 59 in good health and CMV-seronegative. Sequenced material: PBMCs. In nucleotides, the CDR3 is TGTGCCAGCAGTCAGAGGACAGGCCTCTATGGCTACACCTTC. This encodes CASSQRTGLYGYTF.